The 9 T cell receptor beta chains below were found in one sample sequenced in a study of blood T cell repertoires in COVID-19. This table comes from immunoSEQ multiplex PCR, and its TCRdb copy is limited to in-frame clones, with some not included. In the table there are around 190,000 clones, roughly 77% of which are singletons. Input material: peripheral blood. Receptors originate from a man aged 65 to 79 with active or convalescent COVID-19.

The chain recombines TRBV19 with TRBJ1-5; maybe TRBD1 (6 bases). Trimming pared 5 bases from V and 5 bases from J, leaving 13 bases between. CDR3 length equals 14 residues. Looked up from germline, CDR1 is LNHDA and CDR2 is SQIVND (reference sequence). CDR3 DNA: TGTGCCAGTAGTGGAACAGGGCCATATCAGCCCCAGCATTTT. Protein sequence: CASSGTGPYQPQHF.

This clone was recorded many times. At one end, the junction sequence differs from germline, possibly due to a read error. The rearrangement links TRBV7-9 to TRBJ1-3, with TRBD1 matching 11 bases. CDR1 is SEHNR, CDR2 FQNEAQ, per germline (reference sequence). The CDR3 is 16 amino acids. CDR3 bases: TGTGCCAGCAGCTTAGGAGGTTTCGAGTCATGGGGACAGGGGGATTTT. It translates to CASSLGGFESWGQGDF.

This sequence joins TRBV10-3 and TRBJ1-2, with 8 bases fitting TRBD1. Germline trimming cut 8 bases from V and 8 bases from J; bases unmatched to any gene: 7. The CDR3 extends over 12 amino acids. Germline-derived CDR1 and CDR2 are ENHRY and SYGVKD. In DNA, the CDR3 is TGTGCCATCGGAGACAGGGGAGGAGGCTACACCTTC. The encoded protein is CAIGDRGGGYTF.

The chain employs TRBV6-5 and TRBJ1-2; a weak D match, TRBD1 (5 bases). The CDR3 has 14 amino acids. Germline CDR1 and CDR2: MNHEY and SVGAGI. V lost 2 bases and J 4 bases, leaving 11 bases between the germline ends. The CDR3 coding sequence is TGTGCCAGCAGTTACAGGGGAATGGGCTATGGCTACACCTTC. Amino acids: CASSYRGMGYGYTF.

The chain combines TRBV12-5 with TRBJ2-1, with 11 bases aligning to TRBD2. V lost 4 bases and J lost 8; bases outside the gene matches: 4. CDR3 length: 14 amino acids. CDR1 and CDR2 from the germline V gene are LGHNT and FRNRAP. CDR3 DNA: TGTGCTAGTGGTTCGGGGACTAGCGGCGATGAGCAGTTCTTC. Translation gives CASGSGTSGDEQFF.

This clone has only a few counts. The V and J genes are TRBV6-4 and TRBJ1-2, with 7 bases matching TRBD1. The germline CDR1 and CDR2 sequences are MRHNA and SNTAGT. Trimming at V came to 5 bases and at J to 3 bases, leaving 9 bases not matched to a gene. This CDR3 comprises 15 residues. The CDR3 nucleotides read TGTGCCAGCAGTTTCCAACAGGGGATGCACTATGGCTACACCTTC. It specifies CASSFQQGMHYGYTF.

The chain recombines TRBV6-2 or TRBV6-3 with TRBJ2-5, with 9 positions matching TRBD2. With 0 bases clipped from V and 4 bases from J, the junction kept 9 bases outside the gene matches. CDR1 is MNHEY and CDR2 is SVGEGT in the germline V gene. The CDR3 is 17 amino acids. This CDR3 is CASSYSLSGGPPETQYF. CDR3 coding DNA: TGTGCCAGCAGTTACTCGCTTAGCGGGGGACCTCCAGAGACCCAGTACTTC.

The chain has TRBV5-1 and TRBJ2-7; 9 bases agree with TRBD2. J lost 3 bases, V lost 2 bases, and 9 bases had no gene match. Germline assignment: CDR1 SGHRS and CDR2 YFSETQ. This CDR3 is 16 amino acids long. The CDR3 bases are TGCGCCAGCAGCTTCTCGGGGCGGGAGGGAATCTACGAGCAGTACTTC. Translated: CASSFSGREGIYEQYF.

CDR3 sequence: CAISGAYEQYF. CDR3 in DNA: TGTGCCATCAGCGGTGCCTACGAGCAGTACTTC. This chain uses TRBV10-3 with TRBJ2-7; D not certain. The germline V gene has CDR1 ENHRY and CDR2 SYGVKD. The V end lost 6 bases, the J end lost 2 bases, and 5 bases lay between the germline ends. This CDR3 comprises 11 residues.